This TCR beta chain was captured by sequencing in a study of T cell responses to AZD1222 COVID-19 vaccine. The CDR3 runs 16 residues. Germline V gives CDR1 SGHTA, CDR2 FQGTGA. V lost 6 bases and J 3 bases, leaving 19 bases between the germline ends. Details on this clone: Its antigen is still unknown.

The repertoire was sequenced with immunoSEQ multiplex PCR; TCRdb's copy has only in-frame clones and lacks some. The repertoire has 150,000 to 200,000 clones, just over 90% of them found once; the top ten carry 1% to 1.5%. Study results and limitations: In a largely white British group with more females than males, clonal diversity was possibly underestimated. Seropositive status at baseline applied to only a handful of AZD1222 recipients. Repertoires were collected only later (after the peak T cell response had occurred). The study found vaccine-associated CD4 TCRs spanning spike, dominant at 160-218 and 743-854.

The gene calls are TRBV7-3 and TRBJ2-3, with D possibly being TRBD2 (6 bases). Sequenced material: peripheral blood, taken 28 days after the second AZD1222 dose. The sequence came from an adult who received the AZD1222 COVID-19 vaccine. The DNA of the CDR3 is TGTGCCAGCAGGCTCCGAGGGTTAGCGGAGACAGATACGCAGTATTTT. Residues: CASRLRGLAETDTQYF.